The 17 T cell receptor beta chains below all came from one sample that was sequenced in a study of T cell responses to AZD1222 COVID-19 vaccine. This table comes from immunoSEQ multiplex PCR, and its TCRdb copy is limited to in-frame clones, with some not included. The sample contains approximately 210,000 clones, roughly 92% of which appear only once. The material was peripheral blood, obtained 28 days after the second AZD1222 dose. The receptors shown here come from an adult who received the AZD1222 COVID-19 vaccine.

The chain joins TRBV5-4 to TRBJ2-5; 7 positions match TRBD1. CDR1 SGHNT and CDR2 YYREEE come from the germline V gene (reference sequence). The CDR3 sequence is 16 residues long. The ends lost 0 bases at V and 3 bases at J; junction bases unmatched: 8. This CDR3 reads CASSLGGSTGKETQYF. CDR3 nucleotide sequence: TGTGCCAGCAGCTTGGGAGGGTCGACAGGGAAAGAGACCCAGTACTTC. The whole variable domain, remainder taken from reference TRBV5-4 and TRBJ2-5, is ETGVTQSPTHLIKTRGQQVTLRCSSQSGHNTVSWYQQALGQGPQFIFQYYREEENGRGNFPPRFSGLQFPNYSSELNVNALELDDSALYLCASSLGGSTGKETQYFGPGTRLLVL.

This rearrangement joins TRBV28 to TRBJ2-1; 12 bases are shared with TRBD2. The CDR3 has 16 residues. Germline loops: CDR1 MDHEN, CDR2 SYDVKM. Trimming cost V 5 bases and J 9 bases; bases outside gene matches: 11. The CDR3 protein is CASSRLAGENWGEQFF. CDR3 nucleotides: TGTGCCAGCAGTCGACTAGCGGGAGAGAATTGGGGTGAGCAGTTCTTC.

The CDR3 is CASSLDRGSRYGYTF. CDR3 DNA sequence: TGTGCCAGCAGCCTTGACAGGGGCTCGCGCTATGGCTACACCTTC. The chain carries TRBV7-2 and TRBJ1-2, with TRBD1 identical over 8 bases. This CDR3 spans 15 amino acids. J lost 4 bases, V lost 5 bases, and 9 bases had no gene match. Germline values: CDR1 SGHTA, CDR2 FQGNSA.

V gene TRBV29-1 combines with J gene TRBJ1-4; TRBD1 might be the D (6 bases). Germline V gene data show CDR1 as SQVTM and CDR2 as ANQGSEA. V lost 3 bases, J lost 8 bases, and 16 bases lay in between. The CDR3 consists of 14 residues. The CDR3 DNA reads TGCAGCGTTGATGGGGGCAGGGGAGGGGAAAAACTGTTTTTT. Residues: CSVDGGRGGEKLFF.

CDR3 sequence (DNA): TGTGCCAGCAGCTCACCGGGACTAGCGTACTACGAGCAGTACTTC. Protein: CASSSPGLAYYEQYF. This chain joins TRBV11-3 and TRBJ2-7; the match to TRBD2 covers 10 bases. Germline CDR1 SGHNT, CDR2 YENEEA. Trimming at V came to 4 bases and at J to 3 bases, leaving 6 bases not matched to a gene. The CDR3 has 15 residues.

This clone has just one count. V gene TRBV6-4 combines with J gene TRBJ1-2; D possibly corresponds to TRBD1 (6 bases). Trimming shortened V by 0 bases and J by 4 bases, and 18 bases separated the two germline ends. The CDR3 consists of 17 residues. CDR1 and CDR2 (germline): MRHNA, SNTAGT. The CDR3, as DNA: TGTGCCAGCAGTGACTCTGGGTCACAGGGCACAATCTATGGCTACACCTTC. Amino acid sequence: CASSDSGSQGTIYGYTF.

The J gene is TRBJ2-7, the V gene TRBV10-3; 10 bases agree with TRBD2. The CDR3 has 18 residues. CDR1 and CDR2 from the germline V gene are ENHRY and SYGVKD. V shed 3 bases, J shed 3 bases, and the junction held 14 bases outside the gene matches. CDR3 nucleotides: TGTGCCATCAGTGAAGGGAATTTAGCGGGAGGAAACTACTACGAGCAGTACTTC. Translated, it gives CAISEGNLAGGNYYEQYF.

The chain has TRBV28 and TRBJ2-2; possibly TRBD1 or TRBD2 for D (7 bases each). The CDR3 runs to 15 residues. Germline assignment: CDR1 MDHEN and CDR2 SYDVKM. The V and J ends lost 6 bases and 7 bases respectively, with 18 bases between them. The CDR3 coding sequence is TGTGCCAGCAGAGGGGGGGGACAGTTCGTCGGGGAGCTGTTTTTT. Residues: CASRGGGQFVGELFF. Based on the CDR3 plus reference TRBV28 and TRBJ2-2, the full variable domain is DVKVTQSSRYLVKRTGEKVFLECVQDMDHENMFWYRQDPGLGLRLIYFSYDVKMKEKGDIPEGYSVSREKKERFSLILESASTNQTSMYLCASRGGGQFVGELFFGEGSRLTVL.

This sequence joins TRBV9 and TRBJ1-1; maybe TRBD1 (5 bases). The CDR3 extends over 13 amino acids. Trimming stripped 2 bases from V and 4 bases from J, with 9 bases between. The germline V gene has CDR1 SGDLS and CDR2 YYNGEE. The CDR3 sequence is CASSVRGATEAFF. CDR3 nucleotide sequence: TGTGCCAGCAGCGTTAGGGGAGCCACTGAAGCTTTCTTT.

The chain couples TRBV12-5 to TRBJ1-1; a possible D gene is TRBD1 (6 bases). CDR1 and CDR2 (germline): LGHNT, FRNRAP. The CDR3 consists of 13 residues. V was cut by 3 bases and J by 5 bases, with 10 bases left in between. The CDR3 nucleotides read TGTGCTAGTGGTTTTGGGGGCGGGACTGAAGCTTTCTTT. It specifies CASGFGGGTEAFF.

CDR3 bases: TGTGCCAGCAGTTTATCGCAGGAGACCTCCTACGAGCAGTACTTC. It specifies CASSLSQETSYEQYF. The chain links TRBV28 to TRBJ2-7; no clear D. There are 15 residues in the CDR3. V lost 1 base to trimming and J lost 0 bases, with 10 bases between them. The germline gives CDR1 MDHEN, CDR2 SYDVKM.

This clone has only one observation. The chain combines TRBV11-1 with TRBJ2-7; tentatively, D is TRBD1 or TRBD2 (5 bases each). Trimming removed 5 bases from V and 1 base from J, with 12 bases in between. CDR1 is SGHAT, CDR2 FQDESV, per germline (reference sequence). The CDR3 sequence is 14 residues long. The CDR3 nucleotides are TGTGCCAGCAGCCCGACGGGACCGTCCTACGAGCAGTACTTC. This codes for CASSPTGPSYEQYF.

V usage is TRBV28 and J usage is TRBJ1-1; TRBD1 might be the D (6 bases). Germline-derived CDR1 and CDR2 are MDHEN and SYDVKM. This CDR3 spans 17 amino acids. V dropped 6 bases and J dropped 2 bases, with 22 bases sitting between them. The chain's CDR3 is CASSGDRWGRGNTEAFF. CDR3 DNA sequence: TGTGCCAGCAGCGGAGACAGGTGGGGGAGGGGTAACACTGAAGCTTTCTTT.

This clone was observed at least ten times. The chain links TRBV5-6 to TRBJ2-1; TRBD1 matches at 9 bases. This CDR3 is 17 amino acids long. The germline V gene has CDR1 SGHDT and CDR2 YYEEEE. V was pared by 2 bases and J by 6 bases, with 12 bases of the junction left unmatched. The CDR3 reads CASSFGSGTGWRNEQFF. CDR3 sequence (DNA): TGTGCCAGCAGCTTTGGATCCGGGACAGGGTGGCGCAATGAGCAGTTCTTC.

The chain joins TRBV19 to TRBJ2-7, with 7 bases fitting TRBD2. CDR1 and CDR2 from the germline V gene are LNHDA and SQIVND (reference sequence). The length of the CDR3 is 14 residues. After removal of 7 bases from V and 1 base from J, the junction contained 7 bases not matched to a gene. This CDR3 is CASKKVGGSYEQYF. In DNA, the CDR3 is TGTGCCAGTAAGAAGGTGGGAGGGTCCTACGAGCAGTACTTC.

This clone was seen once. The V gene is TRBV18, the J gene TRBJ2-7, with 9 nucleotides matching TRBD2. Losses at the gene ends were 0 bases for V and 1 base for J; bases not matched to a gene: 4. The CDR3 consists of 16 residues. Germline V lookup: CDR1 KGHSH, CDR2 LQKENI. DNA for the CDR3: TGTGCCAGCTCACCACCGCCGACTAGCGGTTCCTACGAGCAGTACTTC. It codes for CASSPPPTSGSYEQYF.

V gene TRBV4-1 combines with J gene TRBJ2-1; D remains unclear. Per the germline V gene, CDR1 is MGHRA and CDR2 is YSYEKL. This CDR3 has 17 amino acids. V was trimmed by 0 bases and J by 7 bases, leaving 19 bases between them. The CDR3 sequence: CASSQEAPTGLGNEQFF. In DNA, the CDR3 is TGCGCCAGCAGCCAAGAAGCCCCAACCGGGCTGGGGAATGAGCAGTTCTTC.